The 13 T cell receptor beta chains below were found in one sample sequenced in a study of early T cells in non-severe SARS-CoV-2 infection. TCRdb processed the 5' RACE reads anew with MiXCR; each CDR3 protein has one entry. The sample holds around 84,000 distinct CDR3 sequences, about an eighth seen once. The sequencing sample was made of whole blood. Source of these receptors: an adult who was a healthcare worker with PCR-confirmed SARS-CoV-2 infection or an uninfected control (not recorded which).

J is TRBJ2-1 and V is TRBV7-8; D not certain. V was shortened by 8 bases and J by 3 bases, with 8 bases between the two germline ends. CDR1 is SGHVS and CDR2 is FQNEAQ in the germline V gene. CDR3 length equals 12 residues. CDR3 protein: CASVAHYNEQFF. DNA of the CDR3: TGTGCCAGCGTTGCTCACTACAATGAGCAGTTCTTC.

This clonotype was seen at least ten times. The rearrangement joins TRBV28 to TRBJ2-1; tentative D call: TRBD2 (5 bases). Trimming stripped 4 bases from V and 0 bases from J, with 10 bases between. CDR3 length equals 15 residues. The germline CDR1 and CDR2 sequences are MDHEN and SYDVKM. In nucleotides, the CDR3 is TGTGCCAGCAGTTCAAGGACTCCCTCCTACAATGAGCAGTTCTTC. Its protein product is CASSSRTPSYNEQFF.

In its sample, this clonotype was seen a few times. The rearrangement links TRBV10-3 to TRBJ2-7; 14 nucleotides agree with TRBD2. The germline CDR1 and CDR2 sequences are ENHRY and SYGVKD. The CDR3 consists of 15 residues. V shed 3 bases and J 9 bases; nucleotides not matched to a gene: 7. This CDR3 is CAISETGLAGAGQYF. The DNA of the CDR3 is TGTGCCATCAGTGAAACGGGACTAGCGGGAGCCGGGCAGTACTTC.

The sample holds a few counts of this clonotype. This rearrangement joins TRBV10-2 to TRBJ2-7; no reliable D call. The germline CDR1 and CDR2 sequences are WSHSY and SAAADI. The CDR3 has 12 amino acids. The V gene lost 0 bases and the J gene lost 4 bases, with 4 bases spanning the gap. CDR3 amino acids: CASSESRYEQYF. The CDR3 DNA reads as TGCGCCAGCAGTGAGTCGAGGTACGAGCAGTACTTC.

This clonotype has only a few counts. The rearrangement uses TRBV2 and TRBJ1-5, with TRBD1 as a possible D gene (5 bases). The CDR3 has 14 residues. The V and J ends lost 6 bases and 3 bases respectively, with 12 bases between them. Germline V gene lookup returns CDR1 SNHLY and CDR2 FYNNEI. CDR3 sequence reads: CASRPGRNNQPQHF. The CDR3 region has the DNA TGTGCCAGCAGGCCGGGACGGAACAATCAGCCCCAGCATTTT.

CDR3 sequence reads: CASSSRDGIYYEQYF. CDR3 sequence (DNA): TGTGCCAGCAGCTCCCGGGACGGAATTTACTACGAGCAGTACTTC. This chain connects TRBV7-9 to TRBJ2-7, with D perhaps matching TRBD1 or TRBD2 (5 bases each). The germline gives CDR1 SEHNR, CDR2 FQNEAQ (reference sequence). The CDR3 consists of 15 residues. V dropped 4 bases and J dropped 3 bases, with 16 bases sitting between them. The full variable domain, rest sourced from reference TRBV7-9 and TRBJ2-7, is DTGVSQNPRHKITKRGQNVTFRCDPISEHNRLYWYRQTLGQGPEFLTYFQNEAQLEKSRLLSDRFSAERPKGSFSTLEIQRTEQGDSAMYLCASSSRDGIYYEQYFGPGTRLTVT.

The chain has TRBV5-1 and TRBJ1-4; 8 bases are shared with TRBD1. The CDR3 runs 14 residues. Looked up from germline, CDR1 is SGHRS and CDR2 is YFSETQ. V shed 4 bases, J shed 8 bases, and the junction held 7 bases outside the gene matches. The DNA for the CDR3 is TGCGCCAGCAGCCCTGGACAGGGCAGCGAAAAACTGTTTTTT. Its protein is CASSPGQGSEKLFF.

The rearrangement links TRBV20-1 to TRBJ1-6; weak D call: TRBD1 (5 bases). This CDR3 comprises 16 residues. Germline values: CDR1 DFQATT, CDR2 SNEGSKA (reference sequence). The V gene lost 1 base and the J gene lost 7 bases, with 17 bases spanning the gap. CDR3 in DNA: TGCAGTGCTAGAGGGGGGGAGGAGGGCACCAATTCACCCCTCCACTTT. This gives the protein CSARGGEEGTNSPLHF.

The rearrangement links TRBV20-1 to TRBJ2-7, with 9 bases identical to TRBD2. V lost 3 bases, J lost 6 bases, and 6 bases stayed unmatched. Germline V gene sequence: CDR1 DFQATT, CDR2 SNEGSKA (reference sequence). This CDR3 region has 13 residues. In DNA, the CDR3 is TGCAGTGCTAGGGCTAGCGGGACGGCCGAGCAGTACTTC. Translated: CSARASGTAEQYF.

V is TRBV2 and J is TRBJ1-6; 7 positions match TRBD1. Looked up from germline, CDR1 is SNHLY and CDR2 is FYNNEI. This CDR3 is built from 15 residues. Trimming at V came to 2 bases and at J to 7 bases, leaving 5 bases not matched to a gene. The DNA for the CDR3 is TGTGCCAGCAGTGAAATCGGGACAGTGAATTCACCCCTCCACTTT. Protein sequence: CASSEIGTVNSPLHF.

Only a few counts were recorded for this clonotype. The chain carries TRBV25-1 and TRBJ2-2, with unresolved D. The ends were cut back, 5 bases at V and 1 base at J, with 17 bases in the middle. The germline V gene encodes CDR1 MGHDK and CDR2 SYGVNS. This CDR3 spans 17 amino acids. The CDR3 sequence: CASSPRLADWNTGELFF. CDR3 in DNA: TGTGCCAGCAGTCCCCGACTGGCAGATTGGAACACCGGGGAGCTGTTTTTT.

This clonotype appeared a single time. The chain recombines TRBV29-1 with TRBJ2-7; 8 bases align to TRBD2. CDR1 is SQVTM, CDR2 ANQGSEA, per germline. This CDR3 has 13 residues. The V segment lost 5 bases and the J segment 7 bases; nucleotides outside the gene matches: 10. CDR3 in amino acids: CSVSPPGGGEQYF. The CDR3 coding sequence is TGCAGCGTTTCCCCCCCGGGCGGGGGGGAGCAGTACTTC.

This clonotype was seen a few times. The CDR3 DNA follows: TGTGCCAGCACCACCCGGGCTAGCGGACCCCTCGAGCAGTACTTC. Amino acids: CASTTRASGPLEQYF. The genes are TRBV6-6 and TRBJ2-7, with TRBD2 matching 7 bases. The junction had 15 bases not matched to a gene; V was cut back by 7 bases and J by 6 bases. The CDR3 contains 15 residues. Germline V gives CDR1 MNHNY, CDR2 SVGAGI (reference sequence).